The clone carrying this T cell receptor (beta chain) appeared once. At one end, the junction sequence differs from germline, possibly due to a read error. CDR1 and CDR2 from the germline V gene are SEHNR and FQNEAQ (reference sequence). This CDR3 contains 15 residues. A second roughly 6 to 12 cycle PCR used barcoded and J-beta primers. TCRdb called the 5' RACE reads again in MiXCR, with one record for every CDR3 protein. The sample has 800,000 to 950,000 distinct CDR3 sequences, roughly 48% seen once; the top ten hold 13%. This sample is drawn from a study of blood T cells in healthy people across ages.

The chain carries TRBV7-9 and TRBJ2-3; 8 bases line up with TRBD1. The sample comprised blood. The TCR sequence derives from a man aged 25-40 years in good health. As DNA, the CDR3 is TGTGCCAGCAGCTACGGACAGGGACCCACAGAGACGCAGTATTTT. Translation gives CASSYGQGPTETQYF. The entire variable domain, with the rest obtained from reference TRBV7-9 and TRBJ2-3, is as follows: DTGVSQNPRHKITKRGQNVTFRCDPISEHNRLYWYRQTLGQGPEFLTYFQNEAQLEKSRLLSDRFSAERPKGSFSTLEIQRTEQGDSAMYLCASSYGQGPTETQYFGPGTRLTVL.